This TCR beta chain derives from a study of T cell changes during pregnancy in multiple sclerosis. Sequenced by immunoSEQ multiplex PCR; TCRdb stores in-frame clones only, minus some. The table shows tens of thousands of clones, with approximately 90% occurring only once. Germline V gives CDR1 GTSNPN, CDR2 SVGIG (reference sequence). V shed 2 bases, J shed 0 bases, and the junction held 7 bases outside the gene matches. The CDR3 extends over 16 amino acids. The sequence was obtained from a female donor in good health, enrolled as a control in a pregnancy study. This chain connects TRBV30 to TRBJ2-3, with 8 nucleotides matching TRBD2. The source was peripheral blood, collected in the first trimester of pregnancy. DNA of the CDR3: TGTGCCTGGAGTCCCATACTAGCGGAAAGCACAGATACGCAGTATTTT. As protein: CAWSPILAESTDTQYF.